This is a list of T cell receptor beta chains from one sample in a study of blood T cell repertoires in COVID-19. Using immunoSEQ multiplex PCR, the repertoire was profiled, and TCRdb retains in-frame clones only, with some absent. The data contain 170,000 or so clones, roughly 85% of them singletons. The sequencing sample was made of PBMCs or T cells enriched from blood (not recorded which). These TCRs come from a man aged 40-49 years who had recovered from COVID-19. CDR3s include the opening cysteine and the closing phenylalanine or tryptophan. Fields, in order: V gene, J gene, D gene, clone size, CDR3 protein, CDR3 DNA. The D gene is left open where the match is weak. Not every row has a clone size; where given, it reads once, few, many or a size class.

v_gene: TRBV6-6; j_gene: TRBJ1-6; d_gene: .; abundance: .; CDR3aa: CASSYGQGRGISSYNSPLHF; CDR3nt: TGTGCCAGCAGCTACGGGCAGGGGAGGGGTATTAGCTCCTATAATTCACCCCTCCACTTT
v_gene: TRBV30; j_gene: TRBJ1-1; d_gene: .; abundance: .; CDR3aa: CAWSEQDTEAFF; CDR3nt: TGTGCCTGGAGTGAACAAGACACTGAAGCTTTCTTT
v_gene: TRBV19; j_gene: TRBJ1-5; d_gene: .; abundance: .; CDR3aa: CASSSGWEPQHF; CDR3nt: TGTGCCAGTAGTAGCGGGTGGGAGCCCCAGCATTTT
v_gene: TRBV28; j_gene: TRBJ1-4; d_gene: .; abundance: few; CDR3aa: CASRTPALHLNEKLFF; CDR3nt: TGTGCCAGCAGGACTCCGGCCCTTCACCTTAATGAAAAACTGTTTTTT
v_gene: TRBV2; j_gene: TRBJ1-5; d_gene: .; abundance: .; CDR3aa: CASRGRGMNQPQHF; CDR3nt: TGTGCCAGCAGGGGAAGGGGGATGAATCAGCCCCAGCATTTT
v_gene: TRBV19; j_gene: TRBJ2-7; d_gene: .; abundance: few; CDR3aa: CASSEEAGPFYEQYF; CDR3nt: TGTGCCAGTAGTGAGGAGGCGGGTCCCTTTTACGAGCAGTACTTC
v_gene: TRBV2; j_gene: TRBJ1-6; d_gene: TRBD1; abundance: .; CDR3aa: CASRRGQGARNSPLHF; CDR3nt: TGTGCCAGCAGGAGGGGACAGGGGGCCCGTAATTCACCCCTCCACTTT
v_gene: TRBV5-4; j_gene: TRBJ1-2; d_gene: .; abundance: .; CDR3aa: CASSLDLGRGYTF; CDR3nt: TGTGCCAGCAGCTTGGACCTAGGTAGGGGCTACACCTTC
v_gene: TRBV9; j_gene: TRBJ2-1; d_gene: TRBD2; abundance: few; CDR3aa: CASGGEGREFF; CDR3nt: TGTGCCAGTGGAGGGGAGGGGAGAGAGTTCTTC
v_gene: TRBV27; j_gene: TRBJ1-1; d_gene: .; abundance: .; CDR3aa: CASSLGPEAFF; CDR3nt: TGTGCCAGCAGTTTAGGCCCTGAAGCTTTCTTT
v_gene: TRBV2; j_gene: TRBJ1-5; d_gene: .; abundance: .; CDR3aa: CASSEALTGISNQPQHF; CDR3nt: TGTGCCAGCAGTGAAGCGCTTACGGGTATTAGCAATCAGCCCCAGCATTTT
v_gene: TRBV5-8; j_gene: TRBJ2-3; d_gene: TRBD2; abundance: .; CDR3aa: CASSLNLGLAGGIDTQYF; CDR3nt: TGTGCCAGCAGCCTAAACCTGGGACTAGCGGGGGGAATAGATACGCAGTATTTT
v_gene: TRBV21-1; j_gene: TRBJ2-7; d_gene: .; abundance: .; CDR3aa: CASTRDRQGLYEQYF; CDR3nt: TGTGCCAGCACCCGGGACAGGCAGGGACTGTACGAGCAGTACTTC
v_gene: TRBV7-9; j_gene: TRBJ2-7; d_gene: .; abundance: .; CDR3aa: CAIAWLAQPYEQYF; CDR3nt: TGTGCCATCGCTTGGCTGGCCCAACCCTACGAGCAGTACTTC
v_gene: TRBV19; j_gene: TRBJ1-1; d_gene: .; abundance: .; CDR3aa: CASSITGALMNTEAFF; CDR3nt: TGTGCCAGTAGTATCACAGGAGCCCTTATGAACACTGAAGCTTTCTTT
v_gene: TRBV19; j_gene: TRBJ2-3; d_gene: .; abundance: .; CDR3aa: CASSHRGRTDTQYF; CDR3nt: TGTGCCAGTAGTCATAGGGGTAGGACAGATACGCAGTATTTT
v_gene: TRBV5-4; j_gene: TRBJ2-7; d_gene: TRBD1; abundance: .; CDR3aa: CASSFQLGQGKYEQYF; CDR3nt: TGTGCCAGCAGCTTCCAACTGGGACAGGGAAAATACGAGCAGTACTTC
v_gene: TRBV10-1; j_gene: TRBJ2-3; d_gene: .; abundance: .; CDR3aa: CASSGTITDTQYF; CDR3nt: TGCGCCAGCAGTGGGACAATCACAGATACGCAGTATTTT
v_gene: TRBV6-5; j_gene: TRBJ2-6; d_gene: TRBD1; abundance: .; CDR3aa: CASRLQGAGANVLTF; CDR3nt: TGTGCCAGCAGGCTCCAGGGGGCTGGGGCCAACGTCCTGACTTTC
v_gene: TRBV27; j_gene: TRBJ1-2; d_gene: .; abundance: .; CDR3aa: CASSLVGEESGYGYTF; CDR3nt: TGTGCCAGCAGTTTGGTCGGGGAAGAGTCGGGCTATGGCTACACCTTC
v_gene: TRBV6-5; j_gene: TRBJ1-4; d_gene: TRBD1; abundance: .; CDR3aa: CASSTGTVAEKLFF; CDR3nt: TGTGCCAGCAGCACCGGGACAGTGGCGGAAAAACTGTTTTTT
v_gene: TRBV28; j_gene: TRBJ2-1; d_gene: .; abundance: .; CDR3aa: CASSLEGGREQFF; CDR3nt: TGTGCCAGCAGTTTAGAGGGGGGGCGTGAGCAGTTCTTC
v_gene: TRBV11-3; j_gene: TRBJ1-4; d_gene: .; abundance: .; CDR3aa: CASSFFPATNEKLFF; CDR3nt: TGTGCCAGCAGCTTCTTCCCAGCAACTAATGAAAAACTGTTTTTT
v_gene: TRBV5-1; j_gene: TRBJ2-2; d_gene: .; abundance: once; CDR3aa: CASSLDARELFF; CDR3nt: TGCGCCAGCAGCTTGGACGCTAGGGAGCTGTTTTTT
v_gene: TRBV6-5; j_gene: TRBJ2-2; d_gene: .; abundance: .; CDR3aa: CASKPYGGGELFF; CDR3nt: TGTGCCAGCAAACCGTACGGGGGCGGGGAGCTGTTTTTT
v_gene: TRBV5-1; j_gene: TRBJ1-1; d_gene: .; abundance: .; CDR3aa: CASSLVQGTNTEAFF; CDR3nt: TGCGCCAGCAGCTTGGTGCAGGGAACCAACACTGAAGCTTTCTTT
v_gene: TRBV6-2/TRBV6-3; j_gene: TRBJ1-1; d_gene: .; abundance: .; CDR3aa: CASSGVPRITEAFF; CDR3nt: TGTGCCAGCAGTGGAGTCCCAAGGATCACTGAAGCTTTCTTT
v_gene: TRBV10-3; j_gene: TRBJ2-7; d_gene: .; abundance: .; CDR3aa: CATVRAERDEQYF; CDR3nt: TGTGCCACCGTACGCGCGGAGCGAGACGAGCAGTACTTC
v_gene: TRBV9; j_gene: TRBJ2-3; d_gene: .; abundance: .; CDR3aa: CASSPLGRGADTQYF; CDR3nt: TGTGCCAGCAGCCCGCTCGGCAGGGGGGCAGATACGCAGTATTTT
v_gene: TRBV30; j_gene: TRBJ2-2; d_gene: .; abundance: few; CDR3aa: CAWKFGALAGELFF; CDR3nt: TGTGCCTGGAAATTTGGGGCGCTGGCCGGGGAGCTGTTTTTT
v_gene: TRBV28; j_gene: TRBJ1-2; d_gene: .; abundance: .; CDR3aa: CASSLMAGDYGYTF; CDR3nt: TGTGCCAGCAGTTTAATGGCAGGGGACTATGGCTACACCTTC
v_gene: TRBV7-3; j_gene: TRBJ2-1; d_gene: TRBD2; abundance: once; CDR3aa: CASSLMGPRLAGEGNEQFF; CDR3nt: TGTGCCAGCAGCTTAATGGGCCCCCGACTAGCGGGGGAAGGCAATGAGCAGTTCTTC
v_gene: TRBV29-1; j_gene: TRBJ1-1; d_gene: .; abundance: .; CDR3aa: CSGLRDLNTEAFF; CDR3nt: TGCAGCGGTTTAAGGGACTTGAACACTGAAGCTTTCTTT
v_gene: TRBV2; j_gene: TRBJ1-2; d_gene: .; abundance: .; CDR3aa: CASSVSGLSYGYTF; CDR3nt: TGTGCCAGCAGTGTGTCAGGGCTGAGCTATGGCTACACCTTC
v_gene: TRBV4-2; j_gene: TRBJ1-3; d_gene: .; abundance: .; CDR3aa: CASSQDHQAGNTIYF; CDR3nt: TGTGCCAGCAGCCAAGATCACCAGGCTGGAAACACCATATATTTT
v_gene: TRBV9; j_gene: TRBJ1-3; d_gene: TRBD1; abundance: .; CDR3aa: CASSVRDRANTIYF; CDR3nt: TGTGCCAGCAGCGTACGGGACAGGGCAAACACCATATATTTT
v_gene: TRBV12-3/TRBV12-4; j_gene: TRBJ1-1; d_gene: .; abundance: .; CDR3aa: CASSPSRAEAFF; CDR3nt: TGTGCCAGCAGCCCTAGCCGGGCTGAAGCTTTCTTT
v_gene: TRBV4-1; j_gene: TRBJ1-3; d_gene: .; abundance: few; CDR3aa: CASSQAPLTRPGNTIYF; CDR3nt: TGCGCCAGCAGCCAAGCCCCTTTGACTAGGCCTGGAAACACCATATATTTT
v_gene: TRBV28; j_gene: TRBJ1-2; d_gene: .; abundance: .; CDR3aa: CASSLLTVSGYTF; CDR3nt: TGTGCCAGCAGTTTACTGACAGTTAGTGGCTACACCTTC
v_gene: TRBV7-9; j_gene: TRBJ2-2; d_gene: TRBD1; abundance: .; CDR3aa: CASSRDRGTGELFF; CDR3nt: TGTGCCAGCAGTCGGGACAGGGGGACCGGGGAGCTGTTTTTT
v_gene: TRBV4-1; j_gene: TRBJ2-7; d_gene: TRBD1; abundance: .; CDR3aa: CASSQDGGQGRYEQYF; CDR3nt: TGCGCCAGCAGCCAGGATGGGGGACAGGGAAGATACGAGCAGTACTTC
v_gene: TRBV2; j_gene: TRBJ1-3; d_gene: .; abundance: .; CDR3aa: CASSVMAGRSGNTIYF; CDR3nt: TGTGCCAGCAGTGTTATGGCAGGGAGGTCTGGAAACACCATATATTTT
v_gene: TRBV28; j_gene: TRBJ1-4; d_gene: .; abundance: few; CDR3aa: CASTDSVSATNEKLFF; CDR3nt: TGTGCCAGCACCGACAGTGTTTCTGCAACTAATGAAAAACTGTTTTTT
v_gene: TRBV25-1; j_gene: TRBJ2-1; d_gene: TRBD2; abundance: .; CDR3aa: CASSEGGWSYNEQFF; CDR3nt: TGTGCCAGCAGTGAGGGGGGGTGGTCCTACAATGAGCAGTTCTTC
v_gene: TRBV2; j_gene: TRBJ2-7; d_gene: TRBD1; abundance: once; CDR3aa: CASRGWQGATYEQYF; CDR3nt: TGTGCCAGCAGGGGCTGGCAGGGGGCCACCTACGAGCAGTACTTC
v_gene: TRBV5-1; j_gene: TRBJ1-2; d_gene: TRBD1; abundance: .; CDR3aa: CASSPLPAGQGGEGYTF; CDR3nt: TGCGCCAGCAGCCCCCTACCCGCTGGACAGGGAGGAGAAGGCTACACCTTC
v_gene: TRBV9; j_gene: TRBJ1-1; d_gene: .; abundance: .; CDR3aa: CASSASMNTEAFF; CDR3nt: TGTGCCAGCAGCGCGAGCATGAACACTGAAGCTTTCTTT